Listed below are T cell receptor beta chains from one sample, sequenced in a study of technical replicates of blood from a few donors. TCRdb's table, derived via immunoSEQ multiplex PCR, lists solely in-frame clones and lacks some. The sample lists some 82,000 clones; roughly 94% were seen once. The specimen was T cells isolated from PBMCs. The receptors were gathered from a human donor in good health. Both conserved end residues are part of each CDR3. A D gene is named only where the DNA matches it firmly. Expanded clones are given a class, and other clones once, few, many or no size at all.

size	D	J	V	length	CDR3	DNA
NA	TRBD2	TRBJ2-3	TRBV6-5	15	CASTVAGGPWDTQYF	TGTGCCAGCACGGTCGCGGGAGGGCCGTGGGATACGCAGTATTTT
once	TRBD2	TRBJ2-1	TRBV15	15	CATSRGEAGANEQFF	TGTGCCACCAGCAGAGGGGAAGCGGGAGCTAATGAGCAGTTCTTC
NA	NA	TRBJ1-1	TRBV13	13	CASSFLRDTEAFF	TGTGCCAGCAGCTTCCTCCGGGACACTGAAGCTTTCTTT
NA	NA	TRBJ1-2	TRBV5-4	14	CASSLDRANYGYTF	TGTGCCAGCAGCTTGGACAGGGCCAACTATGGCTACACCTTC
NA	TRBD2	TRBJ2-1	TRBV27	15	CASSWKRDLYNEQFF	TGTGCCAGCAGTTGGAAGCGGGACCTCTACAATGAGCAGTTCTTC
NA	TRBD2	TRBJ2-7	TRBV19	18	CASRGNVAGVSKFNEQYF	TGTGCCAGTAGAGGAAATGTAGCGGGAGTAAGTAAGTTCAACGAGCAGTACTTC
NA	NA	TRBJ2-1	TRBV9	16	CASSAGGGRMGNEQFF	TGTGCCAGCAGCGCCGGCGGGGGCCGGATGGGCAATGAGCAGTTCTTC
NA	NA	TRBJ1-2	TRBV28	12	CASSLEAYGYTF	TGTGCCAGCAGTTTGGAGGCCTATGGCTACACCTTC
NA	TRBD1	TRBJ2-3	TRBV5-6	15	CASSSGQGDTDTQYF	TGTGCCAGCAGCTCGGGACAGGGCGACACAGATACGCAGTATTTT
NA	TRBD2	TRBJ2-1	TRBV19	17	CASSSRTSGRAYNEQFF	TGTGCCAGTAGTTCGAGGACTAGCGGGAGGGCGTACAATGAGCAGTTCTTC
NA	NA	TRBJ2-1	TRBV15	14	CATSSGRELYEQFF	TGTGCCACCAGCTCAGGACGGGAGCTCTATGAGCAGTTCTTC
NA	TRBD1	TRBJ1-2	TRBV19	14	CASSILQGVRGYTF	TGTGCCAGTAGTATACTACAGGGGGTTCGTGGCTACACCTTC
NA	NA	TRBJ2-3	TRBV2	14	CASRPDTGIDTQYF	TGTGCCAGCAGGCCCGATACAGGGATAGATACGCAGTATTTT
NA	TRBD1	TRBJ2-7	TRBV28	13	CASSSDRFYEQYF	TGTGCCAGCAGTTCGGACAGGTTCTACGAGCAGTACTTC
NA	NA	TRBJ1-2	TRBV29-1	13	CSVENRDLYGYTF	TGCAGCGTTGAAAACAGGGATCTCTATGGCTACACCTTC
once	TRBD1	TRBJ1-1	TRBV6-5	12	CASSYSGQEAFF	TGTGCCAGCAGTTACTCGGGACAGGAAGCTTTCTTT
NA	NA	TRBJ1-5	TRBV19	18	CASSIITGLRPRNQPQHF	TGTGCCAGTAGTATCATCACAGGTTTAAGGCCGAGGAATCAGCCCCAGCATTTT
NA	TRBD2	TRBJ2-1	TRBV9	16	CASSVRLAGGEDEQFF	TGTGCCAGCAGCGTCAGACTAGCGGGAGGTGAGGATGAGCAGTTCTTC
NA	NA	TRBJ1-1	TRBV13	14	CASSFQGQNTEAFF	TGTGCCAGCAGCTTCCAGGGCCAGAACACTGAAGCTTTCTTT
NA	TRBD1	TRBJ1-2	TRBV5-1	12	CYFTRQGGGYTF	TGCTACTTTACCCGTCAGGGGGGTGGCTACACCTTC
NA	NA	TRBJ2-1	TRBV6-6	13	CASSYDSGYEQFF	TGTGCCAGCAGTTACGATTCAGGTTATGAGCAGTTCTTC
NA	TRBD1	TRBJ1-3	TRBV5-8	15	CASSLGQGDGNTIYF	TGTGCCAGCAGCTTGGGACAGGGGGACGGAAACACCATATATTTT
NA	NA	TRBJ2-7	TRBV5-6	13	CASSLGASYEQYF	TGTGCCAGCAGCTTGGGGGCCTCCTACGAGCAGTACTTC
once	NA	TRBJ2-1	TRBV19	17	CASSIEWGLGTYNEQFF	TGTGCCAGTAGTATAGAGTGGGGGCTGGGAACCTACAATGAGCAGTTCTTC
NA	NA	TRBJ2-7	TRBV6-4	14	CASSLEAGTYEQYF	TGTGCCAGCAGCCTCGAAGCGGGCACTTACGAGCAGTACTTC
NA	TRBD1	TRBJ1-2	TRBV7-9	13	CASSRGQNYGYTF	TGTGCCAGCAGCCGGGGACAGAACTATGGCTACACCTTC
NA	TRBD2	TRBJ2-1	TRBV7-9	12	CASSPGAGEQFF	TGTGCCAGCAGCCCAGGAGCGGGGGAGCAGTTCTTC
NA	TRBD2	TRBJ2-7	TRBV2	14	CASTLAGRIDEQYF	TGTGCCAGCACACTAGCGGGACGCATCGACGAGCAGTACTTC
NA	NA	TRBJ2-1	TRBV5-6	17	CASSLGGAWIKGNEQFF	TGTGCCAGCAGCCTGGGCGGGGCCTGGATTAAAGGCAATGAGCAGTTCTTC
once	TRBD1	TRBJ1-2	TRBV6-5	16	CASSYWVTGANYGYTF	TGTGCCAGCAGTTATTGGGTGACAGGGGCTAACTATGGCTACACCTTC
NA	TRBD1	TRBJ2-7	TRBV7-9	15	CASSLRTGTAYEQYF	TGTGCCAGCAGCCTTAGGACAGGTACGGCCTACGAGCAGTACTTC
NA	NA	TRBJ2-1	TRBV29-1	19	CSVVARRRPDVSSYNEQFF	TGCAGCGTTGTGGCCCGGAGACGCCCAGATGTAAGCTCCTACAATGAGCAGTTCTTC
NA	NA	TRBJ2-1	TRBV19	18	CASSMASGLPFSYNEQFF	TGTGCCAGTAGTATGGCGAGCGGACTACCTTTCTCTTACAATGAGCAGTTCTTC
NA	NA	TRBJ2-3	TRBV4-1	15	CASSQAGVRTDTQYF	TGCGCCAGCAGCCAAGCGGGAGTGAGAACAGATACGCAGTATTTT
NA	NA	TRBJ2-7	TRBV27	17	CASSLSVREVSFYEQYF	TGTGCCAGCAGTTTATCAGTCAGGGAGGTATCGTTCTACGAGCAGTACTTC
NA	TRBD2	TRBJ2-7	TRBV5-1	14	CASSLGGRSYEQYF	TGCGCCAGCAGCTTGGGCGGGAGATCCTACGAGCAGTACTTC
NA	NA	TRBJ1-4	TRBV28	16	CASSSPTGSINEKLFF	TGTGCCAGCAGTTCTCCCACAGGTTCTATAAATGAAAAACTGTTTTTT
NA	NA	TRBJ2-7	TRBV7-9	15	CASSPVAGGPYEQYF	TGTGCCAGCAGCCCTGTAGCTGGAGGGCCTTACGAGCAGTACTTC
NA	NA	TRBJ1-2	TRBV2	13	CASSQVQVRGYTF	TGTGCCAGCAGCCAGGTACAGGTGAGGGGCTACACCTTC
NA	TRBD1	TRBJ1-2	TRBV9	14	CASSVGTGNYGYTF	TGTGCCAGCAGCGTAGGGACAGGCAACTATGGCTACACCTTC
NA	NA	TRBJ1-2	TRBV7-9	14	CASSLVDRPYGYTF	TGTGCCAGCAGCCTAGTCGACAGGCCCTATGGCTACACCTTC